Listed below are T cell receptor beta chains from one sample, sequenced in a study of blood T cell repertoires in COVID-19. Using immunoSEQ multiplex PCR, the repertoire was profiled, and TCRdb retains in-frame clones only, with some absent. The repertoire includes some 160,000 clones, roughly 83% of them detected once, and approximately 1.5% sits in the top ten. What was sequenced was peripheral blood. The receptors were sampled from a human donor in a cohort sampled during active COVID-19. Each CDR3 is given with its conserved first and last residue. Clone size is given for some rows only: seen once, a few or many times, or a class if the clone is expanded.

clone_size j_call v_call cdr3_aa
. TRBJ1-2 TRBV12-5 CASGLGRQDYGYTF
. TRBJ2-5 TRBV5-6 CASSQGWKETQYF
. TRBJ1-2 TRBV5-1 CASSATRELTF
. TRBJ1-4 TRBV5-6 CASSWAGVTNEKLFF
once TRBJ1-6 TRBV2 CASTQAPNSPLHF
. TRBJ1-3 TRBV10-3 CASVQASGNTIYF
. TRBJ1-4 TRBV6-5 CASSYTREVIKKLFF
. TRBJ2-3 TRBV2 CASSQQGVGTDTQYF
. TRBJ2-5 TRBV5-6 CASSPTGYQETQYF
. TRBJ1-6 TRBV6-5 CASSRTGDRSPLHF
. TRBJ1-1 TRBV6-5 CASSYSRQGEAFF
. TRBJ1-5 TRBV19 CASTSIDRTNQPQHF
once TRBJ1-6 TRBV5-5 CASSFTGGMRISPLHF
. TRBJ2-7 TRBV6-5 CASSYRRAYEQYF
. TRBJ2-1 TRBV27 CAKTQGVNYNEQFF
. TRBJ2-5 TRBV2 CASTQGRGETQYF
. TRBJ2-3 TRBV7-8 CASSSHNEITDTQYF
. TRBJ1-6 TRBV27 CASSILTGGTSSPLHF
. TRBJ2-5 TRBV9 CASSGGGQETQYF
few TRBJ2-7 TRBV12-1 CASSFGHSYEQYF
. TRBJ2-2 TRBV9 CASSVDGLTGELFF
few TRBJ2-7 TRBV5-4 CASSEAGGREQYF
. TRBJ1-1 TRBV2 CASSGQGAEAFF
. TRBJ2-7 TRBV7-9 CASSRMPGQGNNEQYF
. TRBJ2-3 TRBV7-2 CASSLASRRYGTDTQYF
. TRBJ2-7 TRBV6-5 CASSLGQGVSYEQYF
. TRBJ1-4 TRBV23-1 CASSQGQAFVGSPPTNEKLFF
. TRBJ2-7 TRBV27 CASSFSSSFVPYEQYF
once TRBJ2-5 TRBV11-2 CASRGGLAGETQYF
. TRBJ2-5 TRBV11-2 CASSSLRGRMVQETQYF
once TRBJ2-5 TRBV24-1 CATSDPGLAGDETQYF
. TRBJ1-1 TRBV29-1 CSVADRLNTEAFF
. TRBJ1-2 TRBV28 CATNTGGGGYTF